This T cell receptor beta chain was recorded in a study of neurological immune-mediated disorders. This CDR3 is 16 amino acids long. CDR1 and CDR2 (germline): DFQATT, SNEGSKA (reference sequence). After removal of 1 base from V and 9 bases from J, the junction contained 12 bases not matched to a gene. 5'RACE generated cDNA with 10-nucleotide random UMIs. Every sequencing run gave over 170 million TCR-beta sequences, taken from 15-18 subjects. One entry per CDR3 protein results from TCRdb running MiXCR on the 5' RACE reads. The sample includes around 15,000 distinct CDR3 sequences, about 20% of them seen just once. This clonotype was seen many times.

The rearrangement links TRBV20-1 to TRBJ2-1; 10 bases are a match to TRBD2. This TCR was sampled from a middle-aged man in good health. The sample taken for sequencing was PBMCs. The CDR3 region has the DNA TGCAGTGCTAGAGCCCCTCTAGCGGGAGAAGGTTCTGAGCAGTTCTTC. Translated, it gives CSARAPLAGEGSEQFF.